The entry that follows covers one T cell receptor beta chain sequence. Its antigen specificity is not known. No per-base quality is available; no much larger clone lies one base away. A distance of 8 bases separates the germline ends of V and J, which lose 1 base and 4 bases respectively. CDR1 and CDR2, looked up from the germline V gene, are SGHDT and YYEEEE. From the cysteine through the phenylalanine, the CDR3 covers 14 amino acids. CDR3 DNA is the only sequence kept; it has 42 bases, read in frame from the first base. This specimen belongs to a study of T-cell reconstitution after alpha-beta-depleted transplantation in children (dated by TCRdb to the mid-2010s). As for the study more broadly: Using TCR repertoire profiling, the study quantitatively followed how T-cell immune reconstitution unfolded in children after TCRalphabeta/CD19-depleted allogeneic hematopoietic cell transplantation.

Library preparation employed PCR. Instrument used: Illumina HiSeq 2500. To normalize quantification of the TCRbeta repertoire, the TCR libraries were built with molecular barcoding that relied on unique molecular identifiers. The raw public reads went through TCRdb reprocessing: fastp at Q25, MiXCR clone calling, in-frame beta chains kept. Each CDR3 protein appears once, grouped with its most common genes and DNA. Within this sample are approximately 420,000 distinct CDR3 sequences, with approximately 11% of them counted one time only. The ten largest account for roughly 6% of the sample. This receptor was obtained from a human donor who donated a stem cell graft to a child with acute myeloid leukemia. The sequence links TRBV5-6 to TRBJ1-4, with no D gene named confidently. The starting material was PBMCs from the stem cell graft donor, obtained from the stem cell graft. The CDR3 has the sequence CASSLFRNNEKLFF. The nucleotide sequence reads TGTGCCAGCAGCTTGTTTCGAAATAATGAAAAACTGTTTTTT.